This T cell receptor beta chain was sequenced in a study of OX40 agonist ivuxolimab in advanced cancers. Study-level information: Patients were infused with ivuxolimab every 2 weeks at 0.01 to 10 mg/kg. Participants could have had prior anti-PD-1, anti-PD-L1 or anti-CTLA-4 therapy, and less than 45% had some.

V was pared by 3 bases and J by 0 bases, with 10 bases between. Germline V lookup: CDR1 SGHRS, CDR2 YFSETQ. The CDR3 runs 14 residues. Produced via immunoSEQ multiplex PCR; TCRdb's table is partial and in-frame only. Of about 63,000 clones listed, roughly nine tenths are singletons. Blood was sampled at baseline, cycle 4 day 1, and cycle 7 day 1. The rearrangement joins TRBV5-1 to TRBJ2-7; no firm D call. Source: CD4+ or CD8+ T cells sorted from blood, taken in a trial of the OX40 agonist ivuxolimab. The sequence came from an adult with an advanced solid tumor such as melanoma, head and neck, liver or kidney cancer. CDR3 residues: CASSSGQLSYEQYF. The CDR3 DNA follows: TGCGCCAGCAGCTCGGGCCAACTCTCCTACGAGCAGTACTTC.